These 28 T cell receptor beta chains were all obtained from the same sample, sequenced in a study of blood T cell repertoires in COVID-19. Assay: immunoSEQ multiplex PCR; the TCRdb copy retains only in-frame clones and omits some. The table includes under 400,000 clones, about 92% detected once. The sample taken for sequencing was peripheral blood. The origin of the receptors is an older woman with COVID-19, enrolled during active disease.

This sequence joins TRBV5-4 and TRBJ2-1; 9 nucleotides line up with TRBD1. This CDR3 has 15 residues. In germline, CDR1 is SGHNT, CDR2 YYREEE (reference sequence). With 4 bases clipped from V and 1 base from J, the junction kept 3 bases outside the gene matches. CDR3 nucleotides: TGTGCCAGCAGCAAGACAGGGGGTTCCTACAATGAGCAGTTCTTC. It yields the protein CASSKTGGSYNEQFF.

The chain links TRBV6-2 or TRBV6-3 to TRBJ2-7, with TRBD2 identical over 13 bases. CDR1 and CDR2 from the germline V gene are MNHEY and SVGEGT. The CDR3 covers 15 residues. V lost 5 bases to trimming and J lost 6 bases; unmatched junction nucleotides: 7. The chain's CDR3 is CASSLTSGGLGEQYF. The CDR3 nucleotides are TGTGCCAGCAGTCTGACTAGCGGGGGGCTGGGCGAGCAGTACTTC.

This sequence joins TRBV24-1 and TRBJ1-3; unclear D gene. Germline V gene data show CDR1 as KGHDR and CDR2 as SFDVKD. V shed 6 bases and J shed 3 bases, with 8 bases lying between them. This CDR3 has 13 amino acids. CDR3 protein: CATSRTGGNTIYF. The CDR3, as DNA: TGTGCCACCAGTCGCACTGGTGGAAACACCATATATTTT.

The J gene is TRBJ1-1, the V gene TRBV18; D unclear. Trimming pared 5 bases from V and 2 bases from J, leaving 12 bases between. The CDR3 extends over 14 amino acids. Germline values: CDR1 KGHSH, CDR2 LQKENI. The CDR3: CASSGTEGNTEAFF. CDR3 nucleotide sequence: TGTGCCAGCTCAGGTACAGAGGGCAACACTGAAGCTTTCTTT.

This chain connects TRBV6-5 to TRBJ1-1; maybe TRBD1 (5 bases). The germline V gene has CDR1 MNHEY and CDR2 SVGAGI. This CDR3 spans 12 amino acids. The ends were cut back, 7 bases at V and 10 bases at J, with 16 bases in the middle. CDR3: CASKETAGSAFF. In nucleotides, the CDR3 is TGTGCCAGCAAGGAAACCGCAGGGTCAGCTTTCTTT.

This clone appeared a few times. V is TRBV7-9 and J is TRBJ1-1; 10 bases are a match to TRBD1. Germline CDR1 and CDR2: SEHNR and FQNEAQ (reference sequence). V lost 5 bases and J lost 0; bases outside the gene matches: 15. CDR3 length equals 19 residues. As DNA, the CDR3 is TGTGCCAGCAGCCTACCGAGGGACAGGGGCAGTCAAGTGAACACTGAAGCTTTCTTT. Amino acid sequence: CASSLPRDRGSQVNTEAFF.

The chain uses TRBV25-1 and TRBJ2-5, with TRBD1 matching over 8 bases. J was trimmed by 5 bases and V by 3 bases; bases with no gene match: 17. The germline V gene has CDR1 MGHDK and CDR2 SYGVNS. CDR3 length: 18 amino acids. The CDR3 protein is CASSDPQPGQEGRETQYF. CDR3 nucleotides: TGTGCCAGCAGTGATCCTCAACCGGGACAGGAAGGGAGGGAGACCCAGTACTTC.

The chain carries TRBV19 and TRBJ1-1, with D possibly matching TRBD1 (6 bases). Germline values: CDR1 LNHDA, CDR2 SQIVND (reference sequence). CDR3 length: 11 amino acids. Deletions cut 6 bases from V and 8 bases from J, with 10 bases between. CDR3 protein: CASRHDREAFF. The CDR3 nucleotides are TGTGCCAGTAGACACGACAGGGAAGCTTTCTTT.

The chain carries TRBV28 and TRBJ1-3; the D gene is possibly TRBD1 (6 bases). The V gene lost 10 bases and the J gene lost 4 bases, with 11 bases spanning the gap. The CDR3 is 12 amino acids. Germline V gene lookup returns CDR1 MDHEN and CDR2 SYDVKM. The CDR3 loop reads CATETGGNTIYF. The CDR3 bases are TGTGCCACCGAGACAGGAGGAAACACCATATATTTT.

The chain recombines TRBV28 with TRBJ2-2; the D gene is possibly TRBD1 (6 bases). Germline V gene lookup returns CDR1 MDHEN and CDR2 SYDVKM. This CDR3 contains 17 residues. Between the trimmed V and J ends, which lost 3 bases and 3 bases, there was a span of 17 bases. The CDR3 sequence: CASSFPGYAGDTGELFF. For the CDR3, the DNA is TGTGCCAGCAGTTTCCCGGGATACGCAGGGGACACCGGGGAGCTGTTTTTT.

This rearrangement joins TRBV3-1 (or the pseudogene TRBV3-2) to TRBJ1-1; D gene uncertain. The CDR3 is 16 residues long. Trimming removed 0 bases at V and 0 bases at J, with 11 bases between. Per germline, CDR1 LGHDT and CDR2 YNNKEL (reference sequence). The CDR3 nucleotides read TGTGCCAGCAGCCAAGATAGGAGGCCTATGAACACTGAAGCTTTCTTT. Translating it yields CASSQDRRPMNTEAFF.

The chain combines TRBV11-2 with TRBJ2-7; TRBD1 matches 7 bases. Germline V gives CDR1 SGHAT, CDR2 FQNNGV. After removal of 5 bases from V and 1 base from J, the junction contained 8 bases not matched to a gene. The CDR3 has 15 residues. CDR3 sequence reads: CASSQGTALSYEQYF. As DNA, the CDR3 is TGTGCCAGCAGCCAAGGGACAGCCCTTTCCTACGAGCAGTACTTC.

J is TRBJ1-4 and V is TRBV27; D is unresolved. The germline V and J ends were trimmed by 5 bases and 7 bases, with 20 bases remaining between them. Per germline, CDR1 MNHEY and CDR2 SMNVEV (reference sequence). The CDR3 contains 16 residues. CDR3 amino acids: CASSHRRAAPGEKLFF. Written as DNA, the CDR3 is TGTGCCAGCAGTCACCGAAGAGCTGCACCGGGTGAAAAACTGTTTTTT.

CDR3 protein: CATSRDGGTSNQPQHF. DNA for the CDR3: TGTGCCACCAGCAGAGACGGAGGGACGTCAAATCAGCCCCAGCATTTT. The genes are TRBV15 and TRBJ1-5, with D possibly matching TRBD1 (5 bases). The V gene's germline CDR1 is LNHNV and CDR2 YYDKDF (reference sequence). The CDR3 spans 16 residues. The germline V and J ends were trimmed by 0 bases and 4 bases, with 13 bases remaining between them. The full variable domain, rest sourced from reference TRBV15 and TRBJ1-5, is DAMVIQNPRYQVTQFGKPVTLSCSQTLNHNVMYWYQQKSSQAPKLLFHYYDKDFNNEADTPDNFQSRRPNTSFCFLDIRSPGLGDTAMYLCATSRDGGTSNQPQHFGDGTRLSIL.

This clone was picked up one time. The rearrangement links TRBV24-1 to TRBJ2-2, with TRBD1 identical over 7 bases. The CDR3 has 16 residues. Germline V CDR1 and CDR2: KGHDR, SFDVKD. V was pared by 8 bases and J by 4 bases, with 12 bases of the junction left unmatched. The CDR3 spells CATTPNRGKGTGELFF. The DNA of the CDR3 is TGTGCCACCACCCCTAACAGGGGAAAGGGCACCGGGGAGCTGTTTTTT.

CDR3 protein: CASSRQGVYNAEAFF. The CDR3 DNA sequence: TGTGCCAGCAGCCGACAGGGGGTTTATAATGCTGAAGCTTTCTTT. The chain recombines TRBV6-2 or TRBV6-3 with TRBJ1-1, with 9 bases that match TRBD1. The CDR3 spans 15 residues. Losses at the gene ends were 6 bases for V and 6 bases for J; bases not matched to a gene: 11. Per germline, CDR1 MNHEY and CDR2 SVGEGT.

The chain has TRBV2 and TRBJ2-2; D is perhaps TRBD2 (6 bases). The CDR3 consists of 13 residues. Germline loops: CDR1 SNHLY, CDR2 FYNNEI. V lost 6 bases and J 4 bases, leaving 9 bases between the germline ends. CDR3 residues: CASRGTSTGELFF. CDR3 bases: TGTGCCAGCAGAGGGACTTCCACCGGGGAGCTGTTTTTT.

The chain carries TRBV28 and TRBJ2-3; maybe TRBD2 (6 bases). CDR3 length equals 14 residues. Germline CDR1 is MDHEN and CDR2 is SYDVKM. The ends were cut back, 6 bases at V and 1 base at J, with 11 bases in the middle. The CDR3 loop is CASSRRGGTDTQYF. CDR3 nucleotide sequence: TGTGCCAGCAGCCGCCGCGGGGGCACAGATACGCAGTATTTT. Combining the CDR3 with reference TRBV28 and TRBJ2-3 gives the whole variable domain DVKVTQSSRYLVKRTGEKVFLECVQDMDHENMFWYRQDPGLGLRLIYFSYDVKMKEKGDIPEGYSVSREKKERFSLILESASTNQTSMYLCASSRRGGTDTQYFGPGTRLTVL.

CDR3 sequence reads: CAISDSGRGFTEAFF. For the CDR3, the DNA is TGTGCCATCAGTGATTCCGGTAGGGGGTTCACTGAAGCTTTCTTT. The chain employs TRBV10-3 and TRBJ1-1; perhaps TRBD1 as D (6 bases). Germline V gene sequence: CDR1 ENHRY, CDR2 SYGVKD. This CDR3 is 15 amino acids long. Trimming pared 3 bases from V and 4 bases from J, leaving 15 bases between.

The V call is TRBV6-5, the J call TRBJ1-1; D is perhaps TRBD1 (5 bases). V was trimmed by 5 bases and J by 0 bases, leaving 7 bases between them. CDR3 length equals 13 residues. From germline, CDR1 is MNHEY and CDR2 SVGAGI. As DNA, the CDR3 is TGTGCCAGCAGTCAACAGGTGAACACTGAAGCTTTCTTT. This sequence encodes CASSQQVNTEAFF.

The chain has TRBV2 and TRBJ1-1; D is unresolved. The CDR3 covers 15 residues. Trimming took 4 bases from V and 4 from J, leaving 16 bases between them. Germline assignment: CDR1 SNHLY and CDR2 FYNNEI. CDR3: CASSVGEFGVTEAFF. The DNA of the CDR3 is TGTGCCAGCAGTGTTGGGGAGTTCGGGGTCACTGAAGCTTTCTTT.

The chain recombines TRBV7-3 with TRBJ2-2; 11 nucleotides agree with TRBD1. Germline V gene sequence: CDR1 SGHTA, CDR2 FQGTGA. The CDR3 sequence is 15 residues long. V was clipped by 3 bases and J by 5 bases; unmatched bases: 2. The CDR3 coding sequence is TGTGCCAGCAGCTTGGACAGGGGGCTTACCGGGGAGCTGTTTTTT. Protein product: CASSLDRGLTGELFF.

This chain uses TRBV5-6 with TRBJ2-7; 11 nucleotides match TRBD1. CDR3 length: 14 residues. Germline CDR1 and CDR2: SGHDT and YYEEEE. V was pared by 0 bases and J by 6 bases, with 2 bases of the junction left unmatched. Written as DNA, the CDR3 is TGTGCCAGCAGCTTGGTAGGGACAGGGGGCGAGCAGTACTTC. It codes for CASSLVGTGGEQYF.

The V call is TRBV7-9, the J call TRBJ1-1, with TRBD1 identical over 7 bases. V lost 5 bases to trimming and J lost 8 bases; unmatched junction nucleotides: 5. The CDR3 spans 12 residues. Germline V lookup: CDR1 SEHNR, CDR2 FQNEAQ (reference sequence). The CDR3, as DNA: TGTGCCAGCAGCCGTAAGACAGGGGAAGCTTTCTTT. This encodes CASSRKTGEAFF.

This sequence joins TRBV1 and TRBJ1-2. TRBV1 is a pseudogene segment. The length of the CDR3 is 17 residues. CDR3 in amino acids: CTSSQDRSKRVNYGYTF. The CDR3 DNA reads TGCACCAGCAGCCAAGACCGGAGTAAGAGGGTGAACTATGGCTACACCTTC.

This chain uses TRBV19 with TRBJ2-3; 8 positions match TRBD2. V lost 8 bases to trimming and J lost 2 bases; unmatched junction nucleotides: 6. The germline gives CDR1 LNHDA, CDR2 SQIVND (reference sequence). The CDR3 has 14 amino acids. In DNA, the CDR3 is TGTGCCAGTTTAAGCGGGGGTGCCACAGATACGCAGTATTTT. This encodes CASLSGGATDTQYF.

This chain uses TRBV5-1 with TRBJ2-3, with D perhaps TRBD1 (5 bases). This CDR3 has 15 amino acids. V shed 0 bases and J shed 0 bases, with 8 bases lying between them. Germline-derived CDR1 and CDR2 are SGHRS and YFSETQ. The CDR3 DNA follows: TGCGCCAGCAGCTTGGTACAGGTTAGCACAGATACGCAGTATTTT. Translating gives CASSLVQVSTDTQYF.

The rearrangement joins TRBV12-3 or TRBV12-4 to TRBJ1-1; 8 bases agree with TRBD1. The CDR3 has 12 amino acids. Trimming at V came to 6 bases and at J to 8 bases, leaving 5 bases not matched to a gene. The CDR3 region is CASRVDRAEAFF. The CDR3 DNA sequence: TGTGCCAGCAGAGTGGACAGGGCGGAAGCTTTCTTT.